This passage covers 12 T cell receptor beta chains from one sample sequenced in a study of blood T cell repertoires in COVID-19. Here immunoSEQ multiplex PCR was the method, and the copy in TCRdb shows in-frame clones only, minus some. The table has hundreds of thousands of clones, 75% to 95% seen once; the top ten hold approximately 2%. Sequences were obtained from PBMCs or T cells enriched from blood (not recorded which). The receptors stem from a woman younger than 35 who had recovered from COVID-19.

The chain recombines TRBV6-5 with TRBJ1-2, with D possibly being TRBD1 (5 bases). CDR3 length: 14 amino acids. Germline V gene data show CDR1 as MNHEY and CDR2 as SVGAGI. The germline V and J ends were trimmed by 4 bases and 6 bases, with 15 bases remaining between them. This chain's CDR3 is CASSLSGEVHGYTF. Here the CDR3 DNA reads TGTGCCAGCAGTTTGTCGGGGGAAGTACATGGCTACACCTTC.

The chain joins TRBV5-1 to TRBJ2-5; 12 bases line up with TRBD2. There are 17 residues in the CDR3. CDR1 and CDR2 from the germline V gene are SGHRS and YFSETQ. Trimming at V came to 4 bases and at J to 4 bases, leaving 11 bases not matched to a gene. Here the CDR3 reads CASSPADLAGGLETQYF. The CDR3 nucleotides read TGCGCCAGCAGCCCAGCAGACCTAGCGGGGGGGTTAGAGACCCAGTACTTC.

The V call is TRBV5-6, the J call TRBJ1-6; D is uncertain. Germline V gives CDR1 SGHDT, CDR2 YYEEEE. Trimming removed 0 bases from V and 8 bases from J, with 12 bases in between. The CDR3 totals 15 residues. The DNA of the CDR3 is TGTGCCAGCAGCTTGGGACGGCGAGGGTATTCACCCCTCCACTTT. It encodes CASSLGRRGYSPLHF. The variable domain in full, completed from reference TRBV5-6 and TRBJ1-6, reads DAGVTQSPTHLIKTRGQQVTLRCSPKSGHDTVSWYQQALGQGPQFIFQYYEEEERQRGNFPDRFSGHQFPNYSSELNVNALLLGDSALYLCASSLGRRGYSPLHFGNGTRLTVT.

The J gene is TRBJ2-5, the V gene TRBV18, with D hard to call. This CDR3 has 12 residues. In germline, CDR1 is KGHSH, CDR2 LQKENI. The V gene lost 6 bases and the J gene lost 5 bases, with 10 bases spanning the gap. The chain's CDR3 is CASSSSEETQYF. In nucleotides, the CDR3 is TGTGCCAGCTCTTCCTCGGAGGAGACCCAGTACTTC. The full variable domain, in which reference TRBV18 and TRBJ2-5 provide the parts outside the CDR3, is NAGVMQNPRHLVRRRGQEARLRCSPMKGHSHVYWYRQLPEEGLKFMVYLQKENIIDESGMPKERFSAEFPKEGPSILRIQQVVRGDSAAYFCASSSSEETQYFGPGTRLLVL.

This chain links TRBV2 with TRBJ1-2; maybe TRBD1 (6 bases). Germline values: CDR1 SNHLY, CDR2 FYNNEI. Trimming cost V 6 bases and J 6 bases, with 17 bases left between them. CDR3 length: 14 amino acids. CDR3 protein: CASRRVQGLDGYTF. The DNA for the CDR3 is TGTGCCAGCAGGCGCGTGCAGGGGTTGGATGGCTACACCTTC.

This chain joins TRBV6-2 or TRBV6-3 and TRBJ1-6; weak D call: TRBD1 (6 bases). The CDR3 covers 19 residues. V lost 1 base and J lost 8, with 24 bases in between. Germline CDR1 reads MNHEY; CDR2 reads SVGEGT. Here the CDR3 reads CASSYFVPGGAIEDSPLHF. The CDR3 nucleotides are TGTGCCAGCAGTTACTTCGTCCCCGGGGGGGCTATAGAAGATTCACCCCTCCACTTT.

CDR3 sequence: CASSLGRGLNNSPLHF. The CDR3 bases are TGTGCCAGCAGCTTGGGGAGGGGCCTAAATAATTCACCCCTCCACTTT. This chain uses TRBV5-4 with TRBJ1-6, with a possible D match to TRBD1 (5 bases). With 0 bases removed from V and 5 bases from J, the gap between germline ends came to 12 bases. The CDR3 loop spans 16 amino acids. The germline gives CDR1 SGHNT, CDR2 YYREEE (reference sequence).

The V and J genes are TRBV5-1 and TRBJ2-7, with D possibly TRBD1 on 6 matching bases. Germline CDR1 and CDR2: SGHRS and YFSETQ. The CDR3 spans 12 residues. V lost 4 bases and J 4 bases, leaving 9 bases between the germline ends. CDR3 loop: CASSPGEYEQYF. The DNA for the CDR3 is TGCGCCAGCAGCCCAGGGGAATACGAGCAGTACTTC. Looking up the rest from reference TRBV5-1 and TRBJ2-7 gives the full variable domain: KAGVTQTPRYLIKTRGQQVTLSCSPISGHRSVSWYQQTPGQGLQFLFEYFSETQRNKGNFPGRFSGRQFSNSRSEMNVSTLELGDSALYLCASSPGEYEQYFGPGTRLTVT.

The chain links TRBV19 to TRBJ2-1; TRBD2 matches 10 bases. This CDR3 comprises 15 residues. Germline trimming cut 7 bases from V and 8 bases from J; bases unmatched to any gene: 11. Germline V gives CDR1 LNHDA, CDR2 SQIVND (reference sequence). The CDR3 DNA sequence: TGTGCCAGTAAGAGGGGGACTAGCGATTCTGATGAGCAGTTCTTC. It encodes CASKRGTSDSDEQFF.

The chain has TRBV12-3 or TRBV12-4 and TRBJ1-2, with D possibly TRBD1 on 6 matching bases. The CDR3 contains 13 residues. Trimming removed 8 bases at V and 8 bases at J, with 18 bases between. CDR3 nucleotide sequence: TGTGCCAGCGTGGACAGCCCCCTTGGGGGCTACACCTTC. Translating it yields CASVDSPLGGYTF.

As DNA, the CDR3 is TGTGCCAGCAGCCCTACAGGCGGCAGATGGAACACTGAAGCTTTCTTT. This encodes CASSPTGGRWNTEAFF. The rearrangement links TRBV7-3 to TRBJ1-1; a possible D gene is TRBD1 (5 bases). There are 16 residues in the CDR3. Germline assignment: CDR1 SGHTA and CDR2 FQGTGA. V was shortened by 5 bases and J by 1 base, with 17 bases between the two germline ends.

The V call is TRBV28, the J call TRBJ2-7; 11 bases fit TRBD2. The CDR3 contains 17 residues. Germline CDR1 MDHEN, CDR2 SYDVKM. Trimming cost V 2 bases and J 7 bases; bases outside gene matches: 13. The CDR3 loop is CASSLLAGGKIIGEQYF. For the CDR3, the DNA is TGTGCCAGCAGTTTACTAGCGGGAGGCAAGATTATAGGGGAGCAGTACTTC.